This T cell receptor (beta chain) was documented in a study of vaccination and CD4 T cells after COVID-19. Sequenced with the Oncomine TCR Beta short-read assay was DNA taken from cultured CD4+ T cells. TCRdb re-derived calls from the PCR reads in MiXCR, one entry per CDR3 protein. The table records some 16,000 distinct CDR3 sequences, approximately 57% of them present only once. The treatment was: roughly nine-day PBMC culture with coronavirus spike peptide pools or control peptides (ViraFEST assay). The CDR3 is 15 amino acids. Germline CDR1 is MNHEY and CDR2 is SVGEGT. The V and J ends lost 4 bases and 3 bases respectively, with 13 bases between them. About this clonotype itself: Antigen: not known.

Study findings and constraints: Clonotypes reactive to SARS-CoV-2 had a median that went up from approximately 21 to 38, but not significantly.

The source material was CD4+ T cells from blood, cultured in vitro. V and J are TRBV6-2 or TRBV6-3 and TRBJ1-5; a possible D gene is TRBD1 (6 bases). This TCR was recovered from a human donor who had recovered from COVID-19. The CDR3: CASSFLTGPNQPQHF. CDR3 DNA sequence: TGTGCCAGCAGTTTTCTGACAGGCCCCAATCAGCCCCAGCATTTT.